These T cell receptor beta chains were read from a single sample in a study of blood T cell repertoires in COVID-19. Assay: immunoSEQ multiplex PCR; the TCRdb copy retains only in-frame clones and omits some. The data hold some 500,000 clones, with approximately 90% observed a single time. The sequenced material came from PBMCs or T cells enriched from blood (not recorded which). The receptors here all came from a woman in her 40s who had recovered from COVID-19. The CDR3 runs from the conserved cysteine through the conserved F or W. The order of the fields is J gene, V gene, D gene, clone size, CDR3 protein, CDR3 DNA. The D gene is left open where the match is weak. Size is stated for part of the rows, as once, few or many counts, or as a class when the clone is expanded.

j_call: TRBJ2-3
v_call: TRBV7-8
d_call: .
clone_size: .
cdr3_aa: CASSFLDSFGTDTQYF
cdr3_nt: TGTGCCAGCAGCTTCCTAGACAGCTTCGGCACAGATACGCAGTATTTT

j_call: TRBJ2-7
v_call: TRBV20-1
d_call: .
clone_size: .
cdr3_aa: CSAGHDEQYF
cdr3_nt: TGCAGTGCCGGTCACGACGAGCAGTACTTC

j_call: TRBJ2-7
v_call: TRBV13
d_call: TRBD2
clone_size: .
cdr3_aa: CASSLGGTSGRLSYEQYF
cdr3_nt: TGTGCCAGCAGCTTAGGAGGGACTAGCGGGAGACTTTCGTACGAGCAGTACTTC

j_call: TRBJ1-5
v_call: TRBV19
d_call: .
clone_size: few
cdr3_aa: CASSIGQGSNQPQHF
cdr3_nt: TGTGCCAGTAGTATCGGGCAGGGGAGCAATCAGCCCCAGCATTTT

j_call: TRBJ2-7
v_call: TRBV19
d_call: TRBD2
clone_size: .
cdr3_aa: CASSSTSGRHEQYF
cdr3_nt: TGTGCCAGTAGTTCGACTAGCGGGAGACACGAGCAGTACTTC

j_call: TRBJ2-7
v_call: TRBV4-1
d_call: TRBD2
clone_size: few
cdr3_aa: CASSHSWTSGRVYEQYF
cdr3_nt: TGCGCCAGCAGCCACTCCTGGACTAGCGGGAGGGTATACGAGCAGTACTTC

j_call: TRBJ1-4
v_call: TRBV11-2
d_call: TRBD1
clone_size: few
cdr3_aa: CASSFTRGRHTNEKLFF
cdr3_nt: TGTGCCAGCAGCTTCACCAGGGGGCGACATACTAATGAAAAACTGTTTTTT

j_call: TRBJ2-2
v_call: TRBV7-2
d_call: TRBD1
clone_size: once
cdr3_aa: CASSSSGGSGELFF
cdr3_nt: TGTGCCAGCAGCTCATCAGGGGGCAGCGGGGAGCTGTTTTTT

j_call: TRBJ2-2
v_call: TRBV11-2
d_call: .
clone_size: .
cdr3_aa: CASSPGLSDTGELFF
cdr3_nt: TGTGCCAGCAGCCCGGGACTTTCAGACACCGGGGAGCTGTTTTTT

j_call: TRBJ1-5
v_call: TRBV6-1
d_call: TRBD1
clone_size: .
cdr3_aa: CASSADRDLYSNQPQHF
cdr3_nt: TGTGCCAGCAGTGCGGACAGGGACTTATATAGCAATCAGCCCCAGCATTTT

j_call: TRBJ2-1
v_call: TRBV4-1
d_call: TRBD1
clone_size: .
cdr3_aa: CAPSRPPGQGMGSGYNEQFF
cdr3_nt: TGCGCCCCCAGCCGGCCGCCGGGACAGGGAATGGGTTCGGGATACAATGAGCAGTTCTTC

j_call: TRBJ2-1
v_call: TRBV7-2
d_call: TRBD1
clone_size: .
cdr3_aa: CASSLVGQQYNEQFF
cdr3_nt: TGTGCCAGCAGCTTAGTGGGACAGCAGTACAATGAGCAGTTCTTC

j_call: TRBJ1-3
v_call: TRBV5-1
d_call: TRBD1
clone_size: few
cdr3_aa: CASRSDQGARANTIYF
cdr3_nt: TGCGCCAGCAGATCCGATCAGGGGGCTCGGGCAAACACCATATATTTT

j_call: TRBJ2-3
v_call: TRBV3-1/TRBV3-2
d_call: .
clone_size: once
cdr3_aa: CASSQSLLGTDTQYF
cdr3_nt: TGTGCCAGCAGCCAATCTCTACTAGGGACAGATACGCAGTATTTT

j_call: TRBJ1-6
v_call: TRBV20-1
d_call: .
clone_size: .
cdr3_aa: CSASRRSSYNSPLHF
cdr3_nt: TGCAGTGCTAGTCGGAGGAGCTCCTATAATTCACCCCTCCACTTT

j_call: TRBJ2-3
v_call: TRBV2
d_call: .
clone_size: .
cdr3_aa: CASRGYLGDWATDTQYF
cdr3_nt: TGTGCCAGCAGGGGGTACCTAGGGGATTGGGCCACAGATACGCAGTATTTT

j_call: TRBJ1-5
v_call: TRBV28
d_call: .
clone_size: .
cdr3_aa: CASSLGPKNSNQPQHF
cdr3_nt: TGTGCCAGCAGTTTGGGCCCGAAGAATAGCAATCAGCCCCAGCATTTT

j_call: TRBJ2-5
v_call: TRBV6-6
d_call: TRBD1
clone_size: .
cdr3_aa: CASSPRGGQGDQGTQYF
cdr3_nt: TGTGCCAGCAGTCCCCGGGGGGGACAGGGGGACCAAGGGACCCAGTACTTC

j_call: TRBJ2-5
v_call: TRBV25-1
d_call: .
clone_size: .
cdr3_aa: CASIAGPPTTETQYF
cdr3_nt: TGTGCCAGCATTGCGGGACCCCCTACCACGGAGACCCAGTACTTC

j_call: TRBJ2-1
v_call: TRBV11-3
d_call: TRBD2
clone_size: .
cdr3_aa: CASSRRRGTSGTIYNEQFF
cdr3_nt: TGTGCCAGCAGCCGACGAAGGGGGACTAGCGGGACTATCTACAATGAGCAGTTCTTC

j_call: TRBJ1-4
v_call: TRBV6-5
d_call: .
clone_size: .
cdr3_aa: CASTPLVADNEKLFF
cdr3_nt: TGTGCCAGCACCCCCTTGGTGGCAGATAATGAAAAACTGTTTTTT

j_call: TRBJ2-7
v_call: TRBV5-1
d_call: .
clone_size: .
cdr3_aa: CASSLSFGGYEQYF
cdr3_nt: TGCGCCAGCAGCTTGTCTTTCGGAGGCTACGAGCAGTACTTC

j_call: TRBJ1-1
v_call: TRBV12-3/TRBV12-4
d_call: .
clone_size: once
cdr3_aa: CASRSQVNTEAFF
cdr3_nt: TGTGCCAGCAGATCACAGGTGAACACTGAAGCTTTCTTT

j_call: TRBJ1-2
v_call: TRBV7-8
d_call: .
clone_size: .
cdr3_aa: CASSLQGSGYTF
cdr3_nt: TGTGCCAGCAGCTTGCAGGGAAGTGGCTACACCTTC

j_call: TRBJ1-2
v_call: TRBV4-1
d_call: .
clone_size: .
cdr3_aa: CASSQGGLPYGYTF
cdr3_nt: TGCGCCAGCAGCCAGGGGGGACTTCCCTATGGCTACACCTTC

j_call: TRBJ2-3
v_call: TRBV4-3
d_call: TRBD2
clone_size: .
cdr3_aa: CASSSMSGRASDTQYF
cdr3_nt: TGCGCCAGCAGCTCTATGTCCGGGAGGGCCTCAGATACGCAGTATTTT

j_call: TRBJ1-2
v_call: TRBV29-1
d_call: TRBD1
clone_size: .
cdr3_aa: CSVQTGDSGYTF
cdr3_nt: TGCAGCGTCCAGACAGGGGATAGTGGCTACACCTTC

j_call: TRBJ2-5
v_call: TRBV7-6
d_call: TRBD1
clone_size: once
cdr3_aa: CASSLEAWGQGRETQYF
cdr3_nt: TGTGCCAGCAGCTTAGAAGCCTGGGGACAGGGTAGGGAGACCCAGTACTTC

j_call: TRBJ2-1
v_call: TRBV27
d_call: TRBD2
clone_size: once
cdr3_aa: CATRLAGEENEQFF
cdr3_nt: TGTGCCACCAGACTAGCGGGTGAGGAAAATGAGCAGTTCTTC

j_call: TRBJ2-7
v_call: TRBV29-1
d_call: TRBD2
clone_size: .
cdr3_aa: CSVAGGSSYEQYF
cdr3_nt: TGCAGCGTTGCAGGCGGGAGCTCCTACGAGCAGTACTTC

j_call: TRBJ1-2
v_call: TRBV27
d_call: TRBD1
clone_size: .
cdr3_aa: CASRTTGGNPGGYTF
cdr3_nt: TGTGCCAGCAGGACGACAGGGGGAAATCCGGGTGGCTACACCTTC

j_call: TRBJ1-4
v_call: TRBV19
d_call: .
clone_size: .
cdr3_aa: CASSTLGAADDEKLFF
cdr3_nt: TGTGCCAGTAGTACGTTAGGGGCGGCCGACGATGAAAAACTGTTTTTT

j_call: TRBJ1-6
v_call: TRBV6-1
d_call: .
clone_size: .
cdr3_aa: CASSEGQTYSSPLHF
cdr3_nt: TGTGCCAGCAGTGAAGGTCAAACTTATAGTTCACCCCTCCACTTT

j_call: TRBJ1-2
v_call: TRBV2
d_call: .
clone_size: once
cdr3_aa: CASSEGSSNYGYTF
cdr3_nt: TGTGCCAGCAGTGAGGGCAGTTCTAACTATGGCTACACCTTC

j_call: TRBJ1-3
v_call: TRBV19
d_call: .
clone_size: .
cdr3_aa: CASSIFAGGGSSGNTIYF
cdr3_nt: TGTGCCAGTAGTATTTTTGCCGGAGGTGGAAGCTCTGGAAACACCATATATTTT

j_call: TRBJ2-1
v_call: TRBV10-3
d_call: TRBD2
clone_size: .
cdr3_aa: CAIASGRDYNEQFF
cdr3_nt: TGTGCCATCGCTAGCGGGAGAGATTACAATGAGCAGTTCTTC

j_call: TRBJ1-2
v_call: TRBV30
d_call: TRBD1
clone_size: .
cdr3_aa: CAWSVRVGTGYGYTF
cdr3_nt: TGTGCCTGGAGTGTACGGGTCGGGACAGGTTATGGCTACACCTTC

j_call: TRBJ2-7
v_call: TRBV19
d_call: .
clone_size: .
cdr3_aa: CASSYRASDSYEQYF
cdr3_nt: TGTGCCAGTAGTTACAGGGCTTCCGACTCCTACGAGCAGTACTTC

j_call: TRBJ2-6
v_call: TRBV4-1
d_call: TRBD1
clone_size: .
cdr3_aa: CASSPAGQASSGANVLTF
cdr3_nt: TGCGCCAGCAGCCCCGCCGGACAGGCTAGTTCTGGGGCCAACGTCCTGACTTTC

j_call: TRBJ1-4
v_call: TRBV9
d_call: .
clone_size: .
cdr3_aa: CASSVYGGDEKLFF
cdr3_nt: TGTGCCAGCAGCGTCTATGGAGGGGATGAAAAACTGTTTTTT

j_call: TRBJ2-7
v_call: TRBV30
d_call: .
clone_size: .
cdr3_aa: CAWSLLRGRATYEQYF
cdr3_nt: TGTGCCTGGAGTCTACTAAGGGGGAGGGCAACCTACGAGCAGTACTTC

j_call: TRBJ2-7
v_call: TRBV19
d_call: .
clone_size: .
cdr3_aa: CASSGGFGISYEQYF
cdr3_nt: TGTGCCAGTAGTGGCGGGTTTGGGATTTCCTACGAGCAGTACTTC

j_call: TRBJ2-2
v_call: TRBV29-1
d_call: .
clone_size: .
cdr3_aa: CSVGASSNTGELFF
cdr3_nt: TGCAGCGTTGGGGCTAGCAGTAACACCGGGGAGCTGTTTTTT

j_call: TRBJ2-1
v_call: TRBV10-1
d_call: TRBD1
clone_size: .
cdr3_aa: CASSTGGADNEQFF
cdr3_nt: TGCGCCAGCTCGACAGGGGGGGCGGACAATGAGCAGTTCTTC

j_call: TRBJ2-1
v_call: TRBV5-1
d_call: TRBD2
clone_size: once
cdr3_aa: CASSSGTSGINEQFF
cdr3_nt: TGCGCCAGCAGCTCCGGGACTAGCGGGATAAATGAGCAGTTCTTC

j_call: TRBJ2-2
v_call: TRBV5-5
d_call: TRBD1
clone_size: .
cdr3_aa: CASSASGTVITGELFF
cdr3_nt: TGTGCCAGCAGCGCCTCCGGGACAGTGATTACCGGGGAGCTGTTTTTT

j_call: TRBJ2-7
v_call: TRBV19
d_call: .
clone_size: .
cdr3_aa: CASSMEQGRYEQYF
cdr3_nt: TGTGCCAGTAGTATGGAACAGGGCCGATACGAGCAGTACTTC

j_call: TRBJ1-2
v_call: TRBV7-6
d_call: TRBD1
clone_size: .
cdr3_aa: CASSPLLSGQGPNYGYTF
cdr3_nt: TGTGCCAGCAGCCCCCTACTTTCGGGACAGGGGCCTAACTATGGCTACACCTTC

j_call: TRBJ1-1
v_call: TRBV4-3
d_call: .
clone_size: .
cdr3_aa: CASSRSRRRQVVPEAFF
cdr3_nt: TGCGCCAGCAGCCGGAGCAGGAGGAGACAGGTGGTTCCTGAAGCTTTCTTT

j_call: TRBJ1-5
v_call: TRBV27
d_call: TRBD1
clone_size: .
cdr3_aa: CASSPRTGRNQPQHF
cdr3_nt: TGTGCCAGCAGCCCTAGGACAGGGAGAAATCAGCCCCAGCATTTT

j_call: TRBJ2-1
v_call: TRBV10-3
d_call: TRBD2
clone_size: .
cdr3_aa: CAIRGQLAERYNEQFF
cdr3_nt: TGTGCCATCAGAGGCCAGCTAGCGGAACGCTACAATGAGCAGTTCTTC

j_call: TRBJ1-3
v_call: TRBV6-1
d_call: .
clone_size: few
cdr3_aa: CASSVGGSTSGNTIYF
cdr3_nt: TGTGCCAGCAGTGTAGGAGGCTCAACCTCTGGAAACACCATATATTTT

j_call: TRBJ2-7
v_call: TRBV4-1
d_call: TRBD1
clone_size: .
cdr3_aa: CASSQGGLGQGAYEQYF
cdr3_nt: TGCGCCAGCAGCCAAGGGGGGTTAGGACAGGGGGCCTACGAGCAGTACTTC

j_call: TRBJ1-2
v_call: TRBV18
d_call: TRBD1
clone_size: .
cdr3_aa: CASSPGTGGTGGYTF
cdr3_nt: TGTGCCAGCTCACCAGGGACAGGGGGCACAGGGGGCTACACCTTC

j_call: TRBJ1-2
v_call: TRBV5-4
d_call: .
clone_size: .
cdr3_aa: CASSLGQPAYYGYTF
cdr3_nt: TGTGCCAGCAGCTTGGGACAGCCTGCTTACTATGGCTACACCTTC

j_call: TRBJ2-3
v_call: TRBV7-9
d_call: TRBD2
clone_size: .
cdr3_aa: CASSWLSSGPKGDTQYF
cdr3_nt: TGTGCCAGCAGCTGGCTATCTAGCGGGCCTAAGGGAGATACGCAGTATTTT

j_call: TRBJ1-2
v_call: TRBV5-1
d_call: TRBD1
clone_size: .
cdr3_aa: CASSPRDSPNYGYTF
cdr3_nt: TGCGCCAGCAGCCCCAGGGACAGCCCTAACTATGGCTACACCTTC

j_call: TRBJ2-7
v_call: TRBV11-2
d_call: .
clone_size: .
cdr3_aa: CASSLEGAWISYEQYF
cdr3_nt: TGTGCCAGCAGCTTAGAAGGGGCCTGGATCTCCTACGAGCAGTACTTC

j_call: TRBJ2-7
v_call: TRBV6-5
d_call: TRBD1
clone_size: .
cdr3_aa: CASSYGTGMSYEQYF
cdr3_nt: TGTGCCAGCAGTTACGGGACAGGAATGTCCTACGAGCAGTACTTC

j_call: TRBJ1-1
v_call: TRBV19
d_call: .
clone_size: .
cdr3_aa: CASSVIGQNTEAFF
cdr3_nt: TGTGCCAGTAGTGTGATCGGTCAGAACACTGAAGCTTTCTTT